These 22 T cell receptor beta chains originate from one sample sequenced in a study of cytomegalovirus exposure and HLA in healthy donors (dated by TCRdb to between 2016 and 2019). The library was built by means of the immunoSEQ multiplex PCR assay. In its TCRdb copy, this immuneACCESS table keeps in-frame sequences only and misses some clones. Where compared with another copy, unresolved V genes explain less than half of these, and the others have no known cause. This sample gives 130,000 to 150,000 clones in total; roughly 81% of them show up just once. The ten largest clonotypes hold around 1.4% of the sample. The sequenced sample consisted of PBMCs. Receptor source: a woman aged 25 to 39 in good health and CMV-seronegative.

This clone was seen only once. V usage is TRBV2 and J usage is TRBJ1-6, with 8 positions matching TRBD1. The V and J ends lost 4 bases and 0 bases, in that order; junction bases with no gene match: 8. CDR1 is SNHLY and CDR2 is FYNNEI in the germline V gene. CDR3 length: 18 amino acids. As DNA, the CDR3 is TGTGCCAGCAGTGGTGACAGGGGACGAGCCTCCTATAATTCACCCCTCCACTTT. Its translation: CASSGDRGRASYNSPLHF.

In this sample, this clone turned up once. The chain couples TRBV12-5 to TRBJ1-1; D unclear. The CDR3 has 13 residues. Per the germline V gene, CDR1 is LGHNT and CDR2 is FRNRAP. Trimming pared 2 bases from V and 2 bases from J, leaving 6 bases between. CDR3 coding DNA: TGTGCTAGTGGTTTGCGAGTAAACACTGAAGCTTTCTTT. As protein: CASGLRVNTEAFF.

V usage is TRBV19 and J usage is TRBJ2-7, with TRBD2 as a possible D gene (6 bases). The CDR3 length is 17 residues. V was cut by 2 bases and J by 3 bases, with 20 bases left in between. The germline gives CDR1 LNHDA, CDR2 SQIVND (reference sequence). The CDR3 sequence is CASSIYGGQGSGYEQYF. For the CDR3, the DNA is TGTGCCAGTAGTATATATGGAGGGCAGGGATCGGGCTACGAGCAGTACTTC.

The V gene is TRBV7-2, the J gene TRBJ1-2; 7 bases agree with TRBD1. CDR1 is SGHTA, CDR2 FQGNSA, per germline. The CDR3 consists of 16 residues. V lost 1 base and J lost 4; bases outside the gene matches: 9. CDR3 amino acids: CASSLGVTGTLYGYTF. CDR3 sequence (DNA): TGTGCCAGCAGCTTAGGGGTGACAGGGACCCTCTATGGCTACACCTTC.

This clone came up a few times. J is TRBJ2-3 and V is TRBV11-2; D unresolved. Germline CDR1 reads SGHAT; CDR2 reads FQNNGV. V lost 5 bases, J lost 0 bases, and 18 bases lay in between. The CDR3 runs 17 residues. The CDR3 region is CASSLRLVTSSTDTQYF. The CDR3 bases are TGTGCCAGCAGCCTAAGACTCGTAACTTCTAGCACAGATACGCAGTATTTT.

The rearrangement uses TRBV19 and TRBJ2-1, with 10 nucleotides matching TRBD1. V dropped 11 bases and J dropped 7; count of bases not matched to a gene: 17. This CDR3 is 16 amino acids long. The germline V gene has CDR1 LNHDA and CDR2 SQIVND (reference sequence). CDR3: CAREGSGTGEANEQFF. The DNA of the CDR3 is TGTGCCCGCGAGGGGTCCGGGACAGGGGAGGCGAATGAGCAGTTCTTC.

CDR3 residues: CASSPPSAADTQYF. CDR3 DNA: TGTGCCAGCTCACCGCCCTCCGCGGCAGATACGCAGTATTTT. The gene calls are TRBV18 and TRBJ2-3; D gene unclear. The CDR3 is 14 residues long. Per the germline V gene, CDR1 is KGHSH and CDR2 is LQKENI. Trimming shortened V by 3 bases and J by 4 bases, and 11 bases separated the two germline ends.

The genes are TRBV19 and TRBJ1-1; D unclear. The CDR3 covers 15 residues. V lost 0 bases to trimming and J lost 4 bases, with 12 bases between them. Germline CDR1 is LNHDA and CDR2 is SQIVND (reference sequence). The CDR3 DNA is TGTGCCAGTAGTATAGATCTGGAGGCCGGCACTGAAGCTTTCTTT. Protein: CASSIDLEAGTEAFF.

This chain uses TRBV2 with TRBJ1-4, with D tentatively TRBD1 (5 bases). Germline V gene sequence: CDR1 SNHLY, CDR2 FYNNEI. The V end lost 3 bases, the J end lost 1 base, and 15 bases lay between the germline ends. This CDR3 contains 17 residues. The DNA of the CDR3 is TGTGCCAGCAGTGACTGGCAGGGAGGGAGAACTAATGAAAAACTGTTTTTT. As protein: CASSDWQGGRTNEKLFF.

As regards this clone: Other DNA sequences in the sample encode the same CDR3. This chain uses TRBV9 with TRBJ2-3, with TRBD2 identical over 9 bases. This CDR3 comprises 15 residues. CDR1 is SGDLS and CDR2 is YYNGEE in the germline V gene. The junction had 1 base not matched to a gene; V was cut back by 2 bases and J by 0 bases. CDR3 in DNA: TGTGCCAGCAGCGTGACTAGCGGAAGCACAGATACGCAGTATTTT. It encodes CASSVTSGSTDTQYF.

The J gene is TRBJ1-3, the V gene TRBV7-6; 7 bases are a match to TRBD1. The CDR3 is made up of 16 amino acids. Trimming at V came to 3 bases and at J to 0 bases, leaving 5 bases not matched to a gene. The germline gives CDR1 SGHVS, CDR2 FNYEAQ. The CDR3 here is CASSFGTEFSGNTIYF. The CDR3 DNA reads as TGTGCCAGCAGCTTTGGGACAGAGTTCTCTGGAAACACCATATATTTT.

This chain uses TRBV9 with TRBJ1-6; D possibly corresponds to TRBD1 (5 bases). Germline assignment: CDR1 SGDLS and CDR2 YYNGEE. Trimming left V 6 bases short and J 6 bases short, with 16 bases between. The CDR3 covers 15 residues. CDR3 amino acids: CASTSGVDGNSPLHF. The DNA for the CDR3 is TGTGCCAGCACATCGGGGGTTGATGGTAATTCACCCCTCCACTTT.

The chain is built from TRBV28 and TRBJ1-2; maybe TRBD1 (5 bases). V was trimmed by 10 bases and J by 1 base, leaving 19 bases between them. The CDR3 consists of 15 residues. Germline values: CDR1 MDHEN, CDR2 SYDVKM. The CDR3 bases are TGTGCCATCTTGGGGGTAGCGGGAAATAACTATGGCTACACCTTC. It yields the protein CAILGVAGNNYGYTF.

In this sample, this clone turned up once. The chain carries TRBV7-3 and TRBJ1-2, with TRBD1 matching over 7 bases. Germline V CDR1 and CDR2: SGHTA, FQGTGA. V dropped 5 bases and J dropped 4; count of bases not matched to a gene: 4. The CDR3 is 13 amino acids. CDR3 sequence: CASSETGVYGYTF. The CDR3 DNA reads as TGTGCCAGCAGCGAAACAGGGGTCTATGGCTACACCTTC.

This clone was counted a single time. The genes are TRBV4-3 and TRBJ2-7; TRBD1 matches at 7 bases. The V segment lost 1 base and the J segment 0 bases; nucleotides outside the gene matches: 3. Germline V gene sequence: CDR1 LGHNA, CDR2 YSLEER. The CDR3 sequence is 15 residues long. The CDR3 DNA follows: TGCGCCAGCAGCCAAGCGACAGGGATCTCCTACGAGCAGTACTTC. This translates into CASSQATGISYEQYF.

The V gene is TRBV7-9, the J gene TRBJ1-5, with 7 bases fitting TRBD1. CDR1 SEHNR and CDR2 FQNEAQ come from the germline V gene (reference sequence). Losses at the gene ends were 3 bases for V and 6 bases for J; bases not matched to a gene: 8. This CDR3 is built from 15 residues. The CDR3 bases are TGTGCCAGCAGCTTCGGTACAGGGGTCGGTCAGCCCCAGCATTTT. Residues: CASSFGTGVGQPQHF.

The chain links TRBV18 to TRBJ2-2, with TRBD2 identical over 8 bases. The CDR3 consists of 18 residues. CDR1 KGHSH and CDR2 LQKENI come from the germline V gene. Trimming took 1 base from V and 0 from J; bases not matched to a gene: 7. DNA of the CDR3: TGTGCCAGCTCACCACAGGCTAGCGGGCTAGCGAACACCGGGGAGCTGTTTTTT. It is translated as CASSPQASGLANTGELFF.

J is TRBJ1-5 and V is TRBV6-1, with D perhaps TRBD1 (6 bases). The V end lost 4 bases, the J end lost 1 base, and 11 bases lay between the germline ends. Germline V gene lookup returns CDR1 MNHNS and CDR2 SASEGT. The CDR3 is made up of 15 amino acids. As DNA, the CDR3 is TGTGCCAGCAGTGTGGCGGGGGCGAGCAATCAGCCCCAGCATTTT. Its translation is CASSVAGASNQPQHF.

The V and J genes are TRBV27 and TRBJ1-4, with 8 nucleotides matching TRBD1. Germline V CDR1 and CDR2: MNHEY, SMNVEV (reference sequence). The junction had 0 bases not matched to a gene; V was cut back by 4 bases and J by 5 bases. The CDR3 is 13 residues long. The CDR3 DNA follows: TGTGCCAGCAGTTGGACAGGGAATGAAAAACTGTTTTTT. It specifies CASSWTGNEKLFF.

In its sample, this clone ranks as medium-sized. This chain connects TRBV28 to TRBJ2-1, with a weak D call TRBD2 (6 bases). V was clipped by 2 bases and J by 5 bases, with 13 bases between them. The CDR3 is made up of 15 amino acids. Germline loops: CDR1 MDHEN, CDR2 SYDVKM. DNA of the CDR3: TGTGCCAGCAGTTTAATCCCGGGACTTCACAATGAGCAGTTCTTC. Its translation: CASSLIPGLHNEQFF.

The chain carries TRBV6-1 and TRBJ1-5; maybe TRBD1 (5 bases). The V and J ends lost 1 base and 4 bases respectively, with 17 bases between them. This CDR3 region has 17 residues. In germline, CDR1 is MNHNS, CDR2 SASEGT. CDR3 sequence (DNA): TGTGCCAGCAGTGAAGAACGGGGGGGTGGGTCAAATCAGCCCCAGCATTTT. This gives the protein CASSEERGGGSNQPQHF.

The table lists this clone with a count of one. The CDR3: CAISAGGTEAFF. As DNA, the CDR3 is TGTGCCATCAGCGCAGGGGGCACTGAAGCTTTCTTT. The rearrangement joins TRBV10-3 to TRBJ1-1; TRBD1 aligns across 7 bases. The V and J ends lost 6 bases and 4 bases, in that order; junction bases with no gene match: 2. Germline assignment: CDR1 ENHRY and CDR2 SYGVKD. CDR3 length equals 12 residues.